This TCR beta chain comes out of a study of T-cell reconstitution after alpha-beta-depleted transplantation in children. Turning to this clonotype: Its antigen remains unidentified.

V lost 5 bases and J 0 bases, leaving 14 bases between the germline ends. Germline loops: CDR1 SEHNR, CDR2 FQNEAQ (reference sequence). This CDR3 is 16 amino acids long. General study findings and limits: Where alpha-beta T cells came from about two months after transplant was reportedly several hundred expanded graft clones.

Unique molecular identifiers were built into the TCRbeta library. TCRdb processed the PCR reads anew with MiXCR; each CDR3 protein has one entry. The data show about 460,000 distinct CDR3 sequences, with 11% seen just once and 12% to 15% held by the top ten. This receptor was identified in a female patient aged 2-9 years who had a stem cell transplant for aplastic anemia, so the T cells may come from the graft donor. Sample: PBMCs, mostly from graft donor cells, taken 180 days after TCRalphabeta/CD19-depleted stem cell transplant. This chain connects TRBV7-9 to TRBJ2-4; D gene unclear. For the CDR3, the DNA is TGTGCCAGCAGCATCCCAGGTCCCTTAGCCAAAAACATTCAGTACTTC. Its translation is CASSIPGPLAKNIQYF.